This passage covers 5 T cell receptor beta chains from one sample sequenced in a study of monozygotic twins with inflammatory bowel disease. TCRdb re-analyzed the 5' RACE reads; it lists each CDR3 protein once, without DNA. Its clone listing holds around 400,000 distinct CDR3 sequences. Source material: blood. The receptors here all came from a human donor with ulcerative colitis or Crohn's disease, or a healthy co-twin of an affected twin (not recorded which).

The chain has TRBV2 and TRBJ1-3; TCRdb picks TRBD1, but there is no DNA to check that call. CDR1 and CDR2 from the germline V gene are SNHLY and FYNNEI. This CDR3 region has 17 residues. The CDR3 region is CASGYATGTPQMNTIYF.

The V call is TRBV4-3, the J call TRBJ1-2. The CDR3 runs to 15 residues. Germline values: CDR1 LGHNA, CDR2 YSLEER. CDR3 protein: CASSQGLLGTYGYTF.

The chain recombines TRBV5-1 with TRBJ2-1; TCRdb's assignment of TRBD2 cannot be checked, as there is no DNA. The germline CDR1 and CDR2 sequences are SGHRS and YFSETQ. The CDR3 sequence is 15 residues long. CDR3 protein: CASSSGLAGPNEQFF.

The gene calls are TRBV9 and TRBJ2-2; TCRdb gives TRBD2 as the D gene, but with no DNA this cannot be confirmed. The V gene's germline CDR1 is SGDLS and CDR2 YYNGEE. This CDR3 region has 20 residues. CDR3 sequence reads: CASLGELAGIGGTDTGELFF.

This sequence joins TRBV20-1 and TRBJ1-6; TCRdb calls TRBD1, which cannot be checked without DNA. CDR1 DFQATT and CDR2 SNEGSKA come from the germline V gene (reference sequence). This CDR3 is built from 14 residues. CDR3 amino acids: CSAPSRGINSPLHF.